The next 21 T cell receptor beta chains were all read from a single sample in a study of Ad26.COV2.S vaccination and SARS-CoV-2 variants. As to treatment: some 20 received Ad26.COV2.S at low or high dose, single or two shots; a few received placebo; per-sample allocation not given. Sample collection was performed on day 63 after the first vaccine or placebo injection. Clones were sequenced by immunoSEQ multiplex PCR, and TCRdb holds only the in-frame ones, with some missing. The sample consists of fewer than 300,000 clones, roughly 86% of them appearing once. Specimen: peripheral blood, collected in a trial of Ad26.COV2.S vaccine versus placebo. These receptors came from a person between 18 and 65 years old who received the Ad26.COV2.S COVID-19 vaccine or a placebo.

V gene TRBV13 combines with J gene TRBJ1-5, with D possibly matching TRBD1 (6 bases). Trimming shortened V by 0 bases and J by 3 bases, and 9 bases separated the two germline ends. Germline V CDR1 and CDR2: PRHDT, FYEKMQ (reference sequence). The CDR3 is 15 residues long. CDR3 DNA: TGTGCCAGCAGCTTAGGGACAGGCGCCAATCAGCCCCAGCATTTT. As protein: CASSLGTGANQPQHF.

The chain carries TRBV6-2 or TRBV6-3 and TRBJ2-6, with D possibly TRBD1 on 6 matching bases. The germline CDR1 and CDR2 sequences are MNHEY and SVGEGT. V lost 2 bases and J lost 0, with 17 bases in between. The CDR3 is 19 amino acids. The DNA of the CDR3 is TGTGCCAGCAGTTACATGATGGACAGTCTTATCTCTGGGGCCAACGTCCTGACTTTC. Translation gives CASSYMMDSLISGANVLTF.

This chain connects TRBV6-2 or TRBV6-3 to TRBJ1-2; TRBD1 matches at 8 bases. The V gene's germline CDR1 is MNHEY and CDR2 SVGEGT. The CDR3 is 16 residues long. The junction had 11 bases not matched to a gene; V was cut back by 6 bases and J by 2 bases. Here the CDR3 DNA reads TGTGCCAGCAGCTCGGACAGGGTTCAGGCCAACTATGGCTACACCTTC. This gives the protein CASSSDRVQANYGYTF.

Here the CDR3 reads CASSSMGQQETQYF. CDR3 coding DNA: TGCGCCAGCAGCTCGATGGGACAGCAAGAGACCCAGTACTTC. The V gene is TRBV5-1, the J gene TRBJ2-5; TRBD1 matches at 7 bases. This CDR3 spans 14 amino acids. With 3 bases clipped from V and 2 bases from J, the junction kept 4 bases outside the gene matches. CDR1 is SGHRS and CDR2 is YFSETQ in the germline V gene.

The chain joins TRBV10-1 to TRBJ2-7; weak D call: TRBD1 (5 bases). Germline CDR1 and CDR2: WNHNN and SYGVQD (reference sequence). This CDR3 has 13 amino acids. Trimming stripped 5 bases from V and 5 bases from J, with 13 bases between. This chain's CDR3 is CASSKGAADEQYF. The DNA for the CDR3 is TGCGCCAGCAGTAAAGGGGCGGCCGACGAGCAGTACTTC.

The chain links TRBV5-1 to TRBJ1-1, with 10 bases matching TRBD1. V gave up 4 bases and J gave up 1 base; unmatched junction bases: 7. Germline V gene data show CDR1 as SGHRS and CDR2 as YFSETQ. This CDR3 is 16 amino acids long. The CDR3 sequence: CASSPPGQGRNTEAFF. The CDR3, as DNA: TGCGCCAGCAGCCCCCCGGGACAGGGGCGGAACACTGAAGCTTTCTTT.

This clone was found a few times. Other DNA sequences in the sample encode the same CDR3. V and J are TRBV12-3 or TRBV12-4 and TRBJ2-7; D gene unclear. The CDR3 extends over 12 amino acids. The ends were cut back, 3 bases at V and 2 bases at J, with 5 bases in the middle. In nucleotides, the CDR3 is TGTGCCAGCAGTTTTGGGCCCTACGAGCAGTACTTC. Translation: CASSFGPYEQYF.

The chain has TRBV18 and TRBJ2-7; 11 bases map to TRBD1. The CDR3 runs 16 residues. Germline CDR1 KGHSH, CDR2 LQKENI. J gave up 3 bases and V 1 base, and 5 bases lay outside the gene matches. CDR3 sequence (DNA): TGTGCCAGCTCACCACGTGGGACAGGGGGTTACTACGAGCAGTACTTC. Its protein product is CASSPRGTGGYYEQYF.

This chain joins TRBV7-2 and TRBJ1-2; D call uncertain. The V end lost 1 base, the J end lost 7 bases, and 10 bases lay between the germline ends. Germline CDR1 and CDR2: SGHTA and FQGNSA. The CDR3 loop spans 13 amino acids. CDR3 sequence: CASSLDRYSGYTF. CDR3 DNA sequence: TGTGCCAGCAGCTTAGACCGATACTCTGGCTACACCTTC.

This clone appeared once. The V call is TRBV3-1 (or the pseudogene TRBV3-2), the J call TRBJ2-5; D is unclear. Between the trimmed V and J ends, which lost 7 bases and 3 bases, there was a span of 15 bases. The V gene's germline CDR1 is LGHDT and CDR2 YNNKEL (reference sequence). The CDR3 has 14 residues. Here the CDR3 DNA reads TGTGCCAGCAATCCTAGTCTCAACAAAGAGACCCAGTACTTC. This gives the protein CASNPSLNKETQYF.

The rearrangement links TRBV6-1 to TRBJ2-7; D ambiguous. Per germline, CDR1 MNHNS and CDR2 SASEGT. The CDR3 length is 16 residues. The ends were cut back, 2 bases at V and 0 bases at J, with 14 bases in the middle. CDR3 amino acids: CASSERMRGVSYEQYF. CDR3 coding DNA: TGTGCCAGCAGTGAAAGAATGCGTGGGGTCTCCTACGAGCAGTACTTC.

This clone was recorded a few times. The V and J genes are TRBV4-3 and TRBJ2-5, with 8 bases matching TRBD2. The V segment lost 1 base and the J segment 4 bases; nucleotides outside the gene matches: 8. This CDR3 spans 16 amino acids. From germline, CDR1 is LGHNA and CDR2 YSLEER. This CDR3 reads CASSQGIVSGGETQYF. The CDR3 DNA sequence: TGCGCCAGCAGCCAAGGAATTGTCAGCGGGGGAGAGACCCAGTACTTC.

The CDR3 here is CAISARESTYGYTF. In nucleotides, the CDR3 is TGTGCCATCAGTGCGAGGGAGTCAACCTATGGCTACACCTTC. The rearrangement uses TRBV10-3 and TRBJ1-2, with D hard to call. This CDR3 contains 14 residues. Germline V gene sequence: CDR1 ENHRY, CDR2 SYGVKD. V was shortened by 4 bases and J by 4 bases, with 13 bases between the two germline ends.

The rearrangement links TRBV3-1 (or the pseudogene TRBV3-2) to TRBJ2-1; D is undetermined. Germline V gene sequence: CDR1 LGHDT, CDR2 YNNKEL (reference sequence). The CDR3 extends over 12 amino acids. Trimming took 1 base from V and 3 from J, leaving 1 base between them. In DNA, the CDR3 is TGTGCCAGCAGCCAAGGCTACAATGAGCAGTTCTTC. Its protein product is CASSQGYNEQFF.

The chain employs TRBV2 and TRBJ1-1, with a tentative D call TRBD1 (6 bases). With 7 bases removed from V and 0 bases from J, the gap between germline ends came to 12 bases. This CDR3 contains 14 residues. Germline V CDR1 and CDR2: SNHLY, FYNNEI. The CDR3 loop reads CASTRQEMNTEAFF. The CDR3 coding sequence is TGTGCCAGCACCCGACAGGAGATGAACACTGAAGCTTTCTTT.

This chain connects TRBV10-1 to TRBJ2-1; 13 bases are shared with TRBD2. Germline V gene data show CDR1 as WNHNN and CDR2 as SYGVQD (reference sequence). The V and J ends lost 6 bases and 1 base, in that order; junction bases with no gene match: 9. This CDR3 region has 18 residues. The CDR3 coding sequence is TGCGCCAGCAGCCCCGGGACTAGCGGGATGAATTCCTACAATGAGCAGTTCTTC. As protein: CASSPGTSGMNSYNEQFF.

This clone was observed a single time. The chain carries TRBV9 and TRBJ1-1, with D maybe TRBD1 (5 bases). The V end lost 3 bases, the J end lost 5 bases, and 14 bases lay between the germline ends. Germline assignment: CDR1 SGDLS and CDR2 YYNGEE. The CDR3 spans 14 residues. The CDR3 reads CASSAQGAGTEAFF. For the CDR3, the DNA is TGTGCCAGCAGCGCTCAGGGAGCCGGGACTGAAGCTTTCTTT. Looking up the rest from reference TRBV9 and TRBJ1-1 gives the full variable domain: DSGVTQTPKHLITATGQRVTLRCSPRSGDLSVYWYQQSLDQGLQFLIQYYNGEERAKGNILERFSAQQFPDLHSELNLSSLELGDSALYFCASSAQGAGTEAFFGQGTRLTVV.

The CDR3 loop reads CASSLAFSVETQYF. The DNA of the CDR3 is TGTGCCAGCAGCTTAGCCTTTAGCGTGGAGACCCAGTACTTC. This chain links TRBV7-2 with TRBJ2-5, with D perhaps TRBD2 (5 bases). Germline V gene data show CDR1 as SGHTA and CDR2 as FQGNSA. V was trimmed by 0 bases and J by 5 bases, leaving 10 bases between them. The CDR3 loop spans 14 amino acids.

The gene calls are TRBV7-9 and TRBJ1-1; D may be TRBD1 (6 bases). The ends were cut back, 4 bases at V and 4 bases at J, with 13 bases in the middle. Germline V gives CDR1 SEHNR, CDR2 FQNEAQ (reference sequence). The CDR3 runs 14 residues. The CDR3 bases are TGTGCCAGCAGCTCTACGCAGGGGAGCACTGAAGCTTTCTTT. It yields the protein CASSSTQGSTEAFF.

This clone was counted a single time. The chain carries TRBV12-3 or TRBV12-4 and TRBJ1-6; D is unclear. V shed 3 bases and J shed 12 bases, with 6 bases lying between them. The CDR3 consists of 11 residues. The DNA for the CDR3 is TGTGCCAGCAGTTTGGTAGGACCCCTCCACTTT. As protein: CASSLVGPLHF.

In nucleotides, the CDR3 is TGCAGCGTTGAAGATCGGTCGGCCGAGGCCAAAAACATTCAGTACTTC. Protein product: CSVEDRSAEAKNIQYF. V gene TRBV29-1 combines with J gene TRBJ2-4, with D unclear. In germline, CDR1 is SQVTM, CDR2 ANQGSEA. This CDR3 is built from 16 residues. The ends were cut back, 0 bases at V and 1 base at J, with 13 bases in the middle.